The source of this T cell receptor (beta chain) is a study of T cells in Graves' hyperthyroidism and ophthalmopathy (dated by TCRdb to about 2019). Turning to the overall study: Peripheral blood was collected at initial diagnosis, before any treatment. An independent validation cohort of 18 to 20 hyperthyroidism patients and about 16 patients who later progressed to ophthalmopathy tested prospective prediction of ophthalmopathy. Following sampling, methimazole starting at 30 mg daily was given to hyperthyroidism patients, and high-dose intravenous methylprednisolone was given to ophthalmopathy patients. TCR Vbeta CDR3 sequencing of 120 to 150 peripheral blood samples (over 40 ophthalmopathy, under 80 hyperthyroidism and roughly 17 progressor patients) is reported in the paper. In addition, the study compared T-cell repertoires in thyroid tissue and in blood from about 6 Graves' hyperthyroidism patients. The 75 to 100 discovery patients were divided at random into training and test sets in a 7:3 ratio. To identify distinguishing TCR V-J signatures, a discovery cohort of 95 to 100 patients was used, comprising 40 to 45 with Graves' ophthalmopathy and 55 to 65 with stable Graves' hyperthyroidism. Findings and caveats that apply to the study as a whole: During validation, the model predicted progression to ophthalmopathy a median of approximately six months ahead of onset, with roughly 65% sensitivity and around 72% specificity. No statistical method was used to set the sample size in advance, and investigators knew the group allocation. A 13 V-J signature model separated ophthalmopathy from stable hyperthyroidism, with approximately 87% sensitivity and just under 84% specificity in cross-validation and 80%/75% in testing. Most expanded thyroid clonotypes (frequency above 0.001) were also found in blood, which suggests that blood repertoires may mirror thyroid immune responses.

The TCR beta CDR3 regions were amplified from the RNA transcripts. A first-round RT-PCR of the TCR CDR3 used the HTBI primer set with the Qiagen OneStep RT-PCR kit. Libraries were constructed in a second round of multiplex PCR, after which size selection and purification were carried out. The libraries were sequenced on an Illumina HiSeq2000 using paired-end 100 bp reads. Under the source paper's analysis protocol: SOAPnuke was used to process the raw data, removing reads that contained adapters or uncalled bases, had a mean Phred below 15, or lacked an exact match to the constant primer or identifier. COPE v1.2.5 was used to merge the high-quality paired reads, and each unique nucleotide sequence was defined as a clonotype. MiTCR v1.1 was used to align clonotypes to the IMGT TRBV, TRBD and TRBJ reference segments. The analysis was restricted to V-J combinations with a frequency above 0.0001, which together covered about 99% of the repertoires. The TCS score was defined as the ratio of F50 (clonal expansion) to E x V (chaos), calculated using BLOSUM62-based TCRdist between CDR3 peptides within each V-J. Welch's t-statistics and random forest reduced roughly 500 V-J features to about 12, which were used in a naive Bayes classifier (R e1071). TCRdb reworked the public reads: Q25 trimming with fastp, MiXCR clone assembly, productive beta chains retained. Every distinct CDR3 protein forms one entry, paired with its most common genes and DNA. The V and J calls shown here were made by TCRdb, not taken from the authors' results. The sample data list over 500,000 distinct CDR3 sequences, and about 15% of these were observed just once. Approximately 32% of the sample rests with the top ten.

Its CDR3 holds 14 amino acids, cysteine through phenylalanine. The entry retains the CDR3 DNA only, 42 bases that are in frame from base 1. V and J lose 0 bases and 8 bases, and a span of 8 bases separates them. From a lookup of the germline V gene, CDR1 and CDR2 are MNHEY and SVGAGI. Notes on this clonotype: No antigen is known for it. No clone much larger than this one lies a single base away; base qualities are absent.

Ophthalmopathy patients had moderately to severely active disease, Clinical Activity Score of at least 3, NOSPECS grade of at least 4, and duration under 3 months. Exclusion was applied to patients with uncontrolled infections, other autoimmune diseases, pregnancy or lactation. Diagnoses were based on clinical symptoms, serum thyroxine and TRAb, thyroid ultrasound and orbital computed tomography. PBMCs were isolated from about 10 ml of fresh peripheral blood by Ficoll-Paque density gradient centrifugation. Total RNA was extracted with Trizol reagent, and quality was checked on an Agilent 2100 Bioanalyzer.

Here the chain combines TRBV6-5 and TRBJ1-6, with no D gene named confidently. This clonotype was obtained from a woman aged 25 to 45 with Graves' ophthalmopathy. Sequencing input: blood. The nucleotide sequence is TGTGCCAGCAGTTACTCCCGCGGGGATTCACCCCTCCACTTT. Its translation reads: CASSYSRGDSPLHF.